This T cell receptor beta chain was captured by sequencing in a study of naive and memory T cell subsets. The study, taken as a whole, reports: Potentially, T cell activation and differentiation skew this RNA-based measurement.

Amplification of ligated cDNA took four PCR rounds with SP2 and nested alpha and beta constant primers. Reverse transcription of blood and skin TCR RNA was primed at alpha and beta constant regions. MiXCR, applied by TCRdb to the 5' RACE reads, yields one record per CDR3 protein. There are tens of thousands of distinct CDR3 sequences in the sample; approximately 8.5% occur only once, and 15% to 20% lies in the top ten. Germline lookup yields CDR1 SSHAT and CDR2 FNYEAQ (reference sequence). The CDR3 runs to 13 residues. This clonotype has a count of ten or more. Its antigen is unidentified. The junction does not match germline at one end; this may be a read error. A UMI-containing oligonucleotide was joined by 3' ligation to the TCR cDNA template. Whole blood, roughly 2.5 ml, came from adult healthy volunteers. Reverse transcription used DNase-treated unsorted total RNA, aiming for roughly 1 to 1000 ng.

This clonotype originated in a female donor in good health. The rearrangement joins TRBV7-7 to TRBJ2-5; weak D call: TRBD2 (5 bases). The CDR3 region is CASSLGGKETQYF. The DNA for the CDR3 is TGTGCTAGCAGCTTAGGAGGAAAAGAGACCCAGTACTTC.